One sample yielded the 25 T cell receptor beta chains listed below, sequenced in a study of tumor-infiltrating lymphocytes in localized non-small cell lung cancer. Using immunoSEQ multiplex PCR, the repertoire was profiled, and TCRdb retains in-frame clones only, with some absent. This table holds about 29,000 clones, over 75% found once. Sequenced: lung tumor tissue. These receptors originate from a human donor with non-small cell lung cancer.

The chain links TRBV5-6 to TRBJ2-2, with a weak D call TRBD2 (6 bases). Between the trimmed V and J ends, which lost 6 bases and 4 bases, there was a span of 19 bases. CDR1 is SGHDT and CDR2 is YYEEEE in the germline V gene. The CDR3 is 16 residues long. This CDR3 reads CASTPGGSVGTGELFF. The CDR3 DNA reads TGTGCCAGCACCCCTGGGGGGAGCGTGGGCACCGGGGAGCTGTTTTTT.

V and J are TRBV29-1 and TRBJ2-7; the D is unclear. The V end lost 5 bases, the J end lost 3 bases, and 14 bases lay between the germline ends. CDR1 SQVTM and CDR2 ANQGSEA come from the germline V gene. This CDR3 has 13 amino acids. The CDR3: CSVWLSLSYEQYF. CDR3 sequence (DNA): TGCAGCGTTTGGTTATCCTTAAGCTACGAGCAGTACTTC.

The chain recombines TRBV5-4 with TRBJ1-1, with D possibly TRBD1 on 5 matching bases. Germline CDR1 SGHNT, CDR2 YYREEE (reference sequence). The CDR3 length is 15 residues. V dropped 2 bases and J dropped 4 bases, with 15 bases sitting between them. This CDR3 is CASSFLRAGSTEAFF. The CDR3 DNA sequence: TGTGCCAGCAGCTTTCTCAGGGCAGGGAGCACTGAAGCTTTCTTT.

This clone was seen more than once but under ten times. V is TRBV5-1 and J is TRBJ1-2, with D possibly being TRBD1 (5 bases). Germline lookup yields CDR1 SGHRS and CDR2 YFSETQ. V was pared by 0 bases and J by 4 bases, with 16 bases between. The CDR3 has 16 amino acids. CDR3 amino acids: CASSLDGGGWLYGYTF. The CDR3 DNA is TGCGCCAGCAGCTTGGATGGGGGAGGTTGGCTCTATGGCTACACCTTC.

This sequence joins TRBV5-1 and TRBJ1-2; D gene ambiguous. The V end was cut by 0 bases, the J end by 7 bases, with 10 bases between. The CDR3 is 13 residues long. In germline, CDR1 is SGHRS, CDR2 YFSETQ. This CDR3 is CASSLEGNRGYTF. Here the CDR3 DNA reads TGCGCCAGCAGCTTGGAGGGCAATCGTGGCTACACCTTC.

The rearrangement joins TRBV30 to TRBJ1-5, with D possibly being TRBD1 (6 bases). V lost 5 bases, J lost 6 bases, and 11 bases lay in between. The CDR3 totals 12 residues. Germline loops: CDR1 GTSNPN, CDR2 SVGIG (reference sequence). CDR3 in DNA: TGTGCCTGGGGCCCCAGGGGTCAGCCCCAGCATTTT. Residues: CAWGPRGQPQHF.

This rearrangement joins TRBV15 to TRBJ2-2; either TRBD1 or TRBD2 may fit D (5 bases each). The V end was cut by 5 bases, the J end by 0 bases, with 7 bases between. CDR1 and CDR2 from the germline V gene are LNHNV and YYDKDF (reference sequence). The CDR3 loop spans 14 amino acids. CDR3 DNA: TGTGCCACCAGCCCGGGACCGAACACCGGGGAGCTGTTTTTT. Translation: CATSPGPNTGELFF.

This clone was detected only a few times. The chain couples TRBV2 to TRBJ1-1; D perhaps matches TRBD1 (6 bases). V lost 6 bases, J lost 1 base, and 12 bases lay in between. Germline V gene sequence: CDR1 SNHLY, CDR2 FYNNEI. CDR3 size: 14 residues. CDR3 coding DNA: TGTGCCAGCAGGGTCAGGGGTTGGAACACTGAAGCTTTCTTT. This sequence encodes CASRVRGWNTEAFF.

The DNA of the CDR3 is TGTGCCAGCAGTAAACAGGGGACCAGCACTGAAGCTTTCTTT. Translated, it gives CASSKQGTSTEAFF. This sequence joins TRBV27 and TRBJ1-1; 7 bases match TRBD1. CDR1 is MNHEY, CDR2 SMNVEV, per germline (reference sequence). CDR3 length: 14 residues. V trimming: 5 bases; J trimming: 4 bases; junction bases outside the gene matches: 7.

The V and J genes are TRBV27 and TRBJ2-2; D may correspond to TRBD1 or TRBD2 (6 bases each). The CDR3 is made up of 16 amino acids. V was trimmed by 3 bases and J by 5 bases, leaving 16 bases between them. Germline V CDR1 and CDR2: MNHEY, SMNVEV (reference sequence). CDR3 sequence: CASSFEEGGETGELFF. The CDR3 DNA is TGTGCCAGCAGTTTTGAGGAGGGGGGCGAGACCGGGGAGCTGTTTTTT.

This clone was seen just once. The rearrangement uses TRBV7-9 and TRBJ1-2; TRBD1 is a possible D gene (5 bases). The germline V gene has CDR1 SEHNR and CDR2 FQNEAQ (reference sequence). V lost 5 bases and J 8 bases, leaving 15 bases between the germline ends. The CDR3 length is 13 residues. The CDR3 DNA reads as TGTGCCAGCAGCGTCGGGCAGGGCGGGGGCTACACCTTC. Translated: CASSVGQGGGYTF.

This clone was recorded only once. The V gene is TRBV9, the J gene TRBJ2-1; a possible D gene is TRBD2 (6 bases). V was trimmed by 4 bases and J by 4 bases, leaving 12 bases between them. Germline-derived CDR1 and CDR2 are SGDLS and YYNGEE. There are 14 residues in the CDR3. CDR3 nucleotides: TGTGCCAGCAGCCCCTCTGCGGGGTACAATGAGCAGTTCTTC. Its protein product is CASSPSAGYNEQFF.

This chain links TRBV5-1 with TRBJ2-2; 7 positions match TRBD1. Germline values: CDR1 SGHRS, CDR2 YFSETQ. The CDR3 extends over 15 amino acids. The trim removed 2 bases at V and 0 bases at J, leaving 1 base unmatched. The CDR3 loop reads CASSFDRANTGELFF. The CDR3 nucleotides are TGCGCCAGCAGCTTCGACAGGGCGAACACCGGGGAGCTGTTTTTT.

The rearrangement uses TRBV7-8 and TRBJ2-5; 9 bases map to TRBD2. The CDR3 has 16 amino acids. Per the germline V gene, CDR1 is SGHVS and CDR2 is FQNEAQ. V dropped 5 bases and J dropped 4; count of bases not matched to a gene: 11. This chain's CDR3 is CASSSWTSVRGETQYF. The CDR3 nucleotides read TGTGCCAGCAGCAGTTGGACTAGCGTTCGGGGAGAGACCCAGTACTTC.

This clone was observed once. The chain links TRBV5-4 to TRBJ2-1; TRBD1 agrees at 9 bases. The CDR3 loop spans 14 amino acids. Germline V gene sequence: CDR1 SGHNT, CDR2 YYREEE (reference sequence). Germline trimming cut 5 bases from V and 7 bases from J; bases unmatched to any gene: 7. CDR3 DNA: TGTGCCAGCAGGTTTCGACAGGGGGAAAATGAGCAGTTCTTC. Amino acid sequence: CASRFRQGENEQFF.

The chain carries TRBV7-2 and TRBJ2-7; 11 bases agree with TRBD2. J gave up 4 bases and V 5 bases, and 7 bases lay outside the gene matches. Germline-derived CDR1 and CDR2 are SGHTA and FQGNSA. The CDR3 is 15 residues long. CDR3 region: CASSRTGTSGYEQYF. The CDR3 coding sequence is TGTGCCAGCAGCCGAACCGGGACTAGCGGATACGAGCAGTACTTC.

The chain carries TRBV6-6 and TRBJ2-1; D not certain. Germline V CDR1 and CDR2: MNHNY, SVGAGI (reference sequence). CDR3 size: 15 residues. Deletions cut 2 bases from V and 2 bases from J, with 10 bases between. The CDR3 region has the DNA TGTGCCAGCAGTTACAGGGATACTACCTACAATGAGCAGTTCTTC. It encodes CASSYRDTTYNEQFF.

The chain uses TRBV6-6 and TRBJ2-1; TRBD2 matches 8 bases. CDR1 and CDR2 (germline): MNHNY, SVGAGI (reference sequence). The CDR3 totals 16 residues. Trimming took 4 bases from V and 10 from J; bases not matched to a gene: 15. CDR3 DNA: TGTGCCAGCAGTTCGGCGGCGGGGGGCCTCGTAGGGGAGCAGTTCTTC. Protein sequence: CASSSAAGGLVGEQFF.

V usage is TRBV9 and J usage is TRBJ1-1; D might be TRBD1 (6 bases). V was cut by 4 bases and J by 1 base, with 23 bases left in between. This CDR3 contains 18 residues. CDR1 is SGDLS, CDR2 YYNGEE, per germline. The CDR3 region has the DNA TGTGCCAGCAGCCCCACCCCTTCCCCCGGGACACAGAACACTGAAGCTTTCTTT. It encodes CASSPTPSPGTQNTEAFF. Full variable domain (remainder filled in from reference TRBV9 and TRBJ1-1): DSGVTQTPKHLITATGQRVTLRCSPRSGDLSVYWYQQSLDQGLQFLIQYYNGEERAKGNILERFSAQQFPDLHSELNLSSLELGDSALYFCASSPTPSPGTQNTEAFFGQGTRLTVV.

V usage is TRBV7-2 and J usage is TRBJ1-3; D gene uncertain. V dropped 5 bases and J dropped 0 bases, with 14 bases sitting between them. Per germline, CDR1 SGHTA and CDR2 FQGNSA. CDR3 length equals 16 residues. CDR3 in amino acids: CASSPFFSSSGNTIYF. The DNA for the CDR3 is TGTGCCAGCAGCCCCTTCTTCTCGAGCTCTGGAAACACCATATATTTT.

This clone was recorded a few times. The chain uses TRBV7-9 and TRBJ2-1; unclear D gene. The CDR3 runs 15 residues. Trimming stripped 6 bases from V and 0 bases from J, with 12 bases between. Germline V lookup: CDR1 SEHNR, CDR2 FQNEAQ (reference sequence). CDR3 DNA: TGTGCCAGCAGTTCCCTCATAGGCTCCTACAATGAGCAGTTCTTC. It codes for CASSSLIGSYNEQFF.

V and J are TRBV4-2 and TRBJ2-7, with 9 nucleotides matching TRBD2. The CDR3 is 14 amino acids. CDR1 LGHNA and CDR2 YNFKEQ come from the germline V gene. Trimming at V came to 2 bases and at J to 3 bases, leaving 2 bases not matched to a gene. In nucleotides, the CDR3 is TGTGCCAGCAGCCAAAGTAGCGGGGGCTACGAGCAGTACTTC. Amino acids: CASSQSSGGYEQYF.

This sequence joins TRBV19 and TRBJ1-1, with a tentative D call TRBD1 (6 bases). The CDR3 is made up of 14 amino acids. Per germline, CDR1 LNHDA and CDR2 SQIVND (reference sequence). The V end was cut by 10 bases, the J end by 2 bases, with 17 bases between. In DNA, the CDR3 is TGTGCCACCGCAAAGGGGGGTCTAAACACTGAAGCTTTCTTT. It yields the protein CATAKGGLNTEAFF.

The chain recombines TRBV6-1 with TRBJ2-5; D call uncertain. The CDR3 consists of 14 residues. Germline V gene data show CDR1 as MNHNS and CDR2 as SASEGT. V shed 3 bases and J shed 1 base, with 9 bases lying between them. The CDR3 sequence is CASSESVVQETQYF. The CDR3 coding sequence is TGTGCCAGCAGTGAGAGTGTAGTCCAAGAGACCCAGTACTTC.

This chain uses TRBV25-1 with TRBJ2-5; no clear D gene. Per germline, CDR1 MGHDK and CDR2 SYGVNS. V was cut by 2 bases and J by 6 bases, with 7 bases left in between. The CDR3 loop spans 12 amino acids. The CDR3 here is CASSEGVQTQYF. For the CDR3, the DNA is TGTGCCAGCAGTGAAGGTGTCCAGACCCAGTACTTC.